The text below deals with one T cell receptor (beta chain). The target antigen is unknown. Assay used: immunoSEQ multiplex PCR; TCRdb lists only in-frame clones, some missing. The table records 25,000 to 35,000 clones, more than 85% of them present only once. The entry originates in a study of OX40 agonist ivuxolimab in advanced cancers. Whole-study results and caveats: Compared with CD4+, CD8+ T cells on average had more expanded clones.

Blood got drawn at baseline, again on cycle 4 day 1, and then on cycle 7 day 1. The length of the CDR3 is 18 residues. CDR1 MDHEN and CDR2 SYDVKM come from the germline V gene. The V end was cut by 10 bases, the J end by 3 bases, with 28 bases between. The V call is TRBV28, the J call TRBJ1-5; the D gene is possibly TRBD1 (5 bases). This receptor was taken from an adult with an advanced solid tumor such as melanoma, head and neck, liver or kidney cancer. The sample here was CD4+ or CD8+ T cells sorted from blood, taken in a trial of the OX40 agonist ivuxolimab. CDR3 bases: TGTGCCATCCGAGACTGGGGGGTCGGCTCCGTACTCAATCAGCCCCAGCATTTT. This codes for CAIRDWGVGSVLNQPQHF.